This is a list of T cell receptor beta chains from one sample in a study of blood T cell repertoires in COVID-19. TCRdb's table, derived via immunoSEQ multiplex PCR, lists solely in-frame clones and lacks some. Of 180,000 or so clones in the sample, 70% to 90% were seen once. Sequences were obtained from peripheral blood. The receptors were gathered from a man aged 55 to 70 with acute or convalescent COVID-19. CDR3s include the opening cysteine and the closing phenylalanine or tryptophan. D genes are given only for firm matches. Not all rows give a size; the values are once, few, many and, for expanded clones, a class.

V: TRBV6-6; J: TRBJ2-5; D: TRBD1; size: few; CDR3: CASSQQGQEGETQYF; DNA: TGTGCCAGCAGCCAACAGGGGCAGGAAGGGGAGACCCAGTACTTC
V: TRBV25-1; J: TRBJ2-1; D: TRBD2; size: .; CDR3: CASRKASGQEQFF; DNA: TGTGCCAGCAGGAAAGCTAGCGGCCAGGAGCAGTTCTTC
V: TRBV21-1; J: TRBJ2-7; D: .; size: .; CDR3: CASRKATRGLIYEQYF; DNA: TGTGCCAGCAGAAAAGCGACCCGGGGGTTAATCTACGAGCAGTACTTC
V: TRBV27; J: TRBJ1-6; D: TRBD1; size: .; CDR3: CASSSYRGSGNSPLHF; DNA: TGTGCCAGCAGTTCATACAGGGGATCTGGGAATTCACCCCTCCACTTT
V: TRBV4-3; J: TRBJ2-1; D: TRBD2; size: .; CDR3: CASRFTASGSSEQFF; DNA: TGCGCCAGCAGATTTACGGCTAGCGGGAGCAGTGAGCAGTTCTTC
V: TRBV7-2; J: TRBJ1-3; D: .; size: few; CDR3: CASSPTLSGNTIYF; DNA: TGTGCCAGCAGCCCTACGCTCTCTGGAAACACCATATATTTT
V: TRBV24-1; J: TRBJ2-2; D: .; size: .; CDR3: CATSDSPTVANTGELFF; DNA: TGTGCCACCAGTGATTCCCCGACAGTTGCGAACACCGGGGAGCTGTTTTTT
V: TRBV12-5; J: TRBJ2-3; D: TRBD2; size: .; CDR3: CASGLGLTSGSTDTQYF; DNA: TGTGCTAGTGGTTTGGGACTGACTAGCGGTAGCACAGATACGCAGTATTTT
V: TRBV7-2; J: TRBJ2-7; D: .; size: .; CDR3: CASSAGPSPYEQYF; DNA: TGTGCCAGCAGCGCGGGACCCAGCCCCTACGAGCAGTACTTC
V: TRBV19; J: TRBJ2-1; D: .; size: .; CDR3: CASSAWGGPSDEQFF; DNA: TGTGCCAGTAGCGCATGGGGAGGCCCGTCGGATGAGCAGTTCTTC
V: TRBV7-8; J: TRBJ2-7; D: TRBD2; size: .; CDR3: CASSPRTSGRYSEQYF; DNA: TGTGCCAGCAGCCCGAGGACTAGCGGGAGATATAGCGAGCAGTACTTC
V: TRBV18; J: TRBJ1-1; D: .; size: .; CDR3: CASSLQAAFTEAFF; DNA: TGTGCCAGCTCATTACAGGCAGCGTTTACTGAAGCTTTCTTT
V: TRBV5-6; J: TRBJ1-5; D: TRBD1; size: once; CDR3: CASSLEGGADQPQHF; DNA: TGTGCCAGCAGCTTGGAAGGGGGCGCAGATCAGCCCCAGCATTTT
V: TRBV5-1; J: TRBJ2-1; D: TRBD2; size: few; CDR3: CASSLPSGSVHNEQFF; DNA: TGCGCCAGCAGCTTGCCTAGCGGGAGCGTCCACAATGAGCAGTTCTTC
V: TRBV6-6; J: TRBJ1-3; D: TRBD1; size: .; CDR3: CASTYGTGNPQDTIYF; DNA: TGTGCCAGCACCTACGGGACAGGAAATCCTCAGGACACCATATATTTT